Below, 5 T cell receptor beta chains from the same sample are listed, as sequenced in a study of blood T cell repertoires in COVID-19. The repertoire was sequenced with immunoSEQ multiplex PCR; TCRdb's copy has only in-frame clones and lacks some. The sample has about 40,000 clones, around 86% seen once. The specimen sequenced was peripheral blood. The receptors here all came from a man aged 45-60 years in a cohort sampled during active COVID-19.

The gene calls are TRBV13 and TRBJ1-2, with D possibly matching TRBD1 (6 bases). Trimming shortened V by 4 bases and J by 5 bases, and 14 bases separated the two germline ends. CDR1 PRHDT and CDR2 FYEKMQ come from the germline V gene (reference sequence). The CDR3 covers 14 residues. The CDR3 nucleotides are TGTGCCAGCAGCTACCAACAGGGAACGTATGGCTACACCTTC. Translation gives CASSYQQGTYGYTF.

The CDR3 here is CATSRGLAGANIQYF. The DNA of the CDR3 is TGTGCCACCAGCAGGGGGCTAGCGGGTGCCAACATTCAGTACTTC. The gene calls are TRBV15 and TRBJ2-4, with 8 bases aligning to TRBD2. V gave up 3 bases and J gave up 7 bases; unmatched junction bases: 8. CDR3 size: 15 residues. Per the germline V gene, CDR1 is LNHNV and CDR2 is YYDKDF (reference sequence).

The sample holds many counts of this clone. The CDR3 sequence: CASSQDQSGYEQYF. The CDR3 DNA follows: TGCGCCAGCAGCCAAGACCAGTCCGGGTACGAGCAGTACTTC. The chain uses TRBV4-3 and TRBJ2-7; D remains unclear. Trimming stripped 0 bases from V and 4 bases from J, with 10 bases between. This CDR3 contains 14 residues. Germline values: CDR1 LGHNA, CDR2 YSLEER.

The chain uses TRBV6-5 and TRBJ2-7, with 11 bases identical to TRBD2. V was pared by 5 bases and J by 4 bases, with 7 bases of the junction left unmatched. This CDR3 spans 15 amino acids. Germline V gene data show CDR1 as MNHEY and CDR2 as SVGAGI. CDR3 residues: CASSPGLAEHYEQYV. CDR3 coding DNA: TGTGCCAGCAGTCCGGGACTAGCGGAGCATTACGAGCAGTACGTC.

The gene calls are TRBV28 and TRBJ2-1; 8 positions agree with TRBD2. CDR1 is MDHEN, CDR2 SYDVKM, per germline. This CDR3 comprises 21 residues. V was pared by 4 bases and J by 6 bases, with 26 bases of the junction left unmatched. The CDR3, as DNA: TGTGCCAGCAGTTGCTCATCTGGGGGGGGCGTTAACGGGAGGGCCTCCAATGAGCAGTTCTTC. Residues: CASSCSSGGGVNGRASNEQFF.